Each of the 8 T cell receptor beta chains below was sequenced from the same sample in a study of cytomegalovirus exposure and HLA in healthy donors. The protocol was immunoSEQ multiplex PCR, while the TCRdb copy is restricted to in-frame clones and leaves out a portion. The sample yields some 140,000 clones, about 88% seen once. Sequencing was performed on PBMCs. These receptor sequences come from a man between 18 and 29 years old in good health and CMV-seropositive.

The chain joins TRBV6-4 to TRBJ2-2, with 9 bases matching TRBD1. After removal of 4 bases from V and 4 bases from J, the junction contained 7 bases not matched to a gene. The CDR3 has 16 amino acids. Germline V gives CDR1 MRHNA, CDR2 SNTAGT. The chain's CDR3 is CASSALRDRATGELFF. The CDR3 DNA is TGTGCCAGCAGTGCCCTCCGGGACAGGGCCACCGGGGAGCTGTTTTTT.

The CDR3 sequence is CASSLFGKGAEAFF. As DNA, the CDR3 is TGTGCCAGCAGTTTATTCGGGAAAGGCGCTGAAGCTTTCTTT. The chain combines TRBV27 with TRBJ1-1; no firm D call. V shed 1 base and J shed 6 bases, with 12 bases lying between them. CDR3 length: 14 residues. Germline CDR1 and CDR2: MNHEY and SMNVEV (reference sequence).

This clone turned up a few times. This chain uses TRBV7-8 with TRBJ2-1; D may be TRBD2 (6 bases). Trimming took 5 bases from V and 2 from J, leaving 16 bases between them. CDR1 and CDR2 from the germline V gene are SGHVS and FQNEAQ. This CDR3 spans 16 amino acids. The CDR3 DNA reads as TGTGCCAGCAGCGGTACCCTAGCGTCCCCCTACAATGAGCAGTTCTTC. It codes for CASSGTLASPYNEQFF.

The V call is TRBV9, the J call TRBJ2-1, with TRBD2 identical over 8 bases. With V trimmed by 1 base and J by 0 bases, 12 bases remained unmatched. Germline V gene data show CDR1 as SGDLS and CDR2 as YYNGEE. This CDR3 has 19 residues. CDR3 sequence reads: CASSVTDGRASSSYNEQFF. The CDR3 DNA is TGTGCCAGCAGCGTAACCGACGGGAGGGCCTCCAGCTCCTACAATGAGCAGTTCTTC.

The gene calls are TRBV7-3 and TRBJ2-7; no clear D gene. The length of the CDR3 is 13 residues. Trimming shortened V by 6 bases and J by 4 bases, and 13 bases separated the two germline ends. Germline V CDR1 and CDR2: SGHTA, FQGTGA. The CDR3 spells CASRSDGGYEQYF. CDR3 nucleotide sequence: TGTGCCAGCAGATCTGACGGCGGATACGAGCAGTACTTC.

This chain uses TRBV20-1 with TRBJ1-2; tentatively, D is TRBD1 (6 bases). This CDR3 comprises 11 residues. Trimming took off 5 bases at V and 3 bases at J, with 7 bases between the two ends. CDR1 and CDR2 (germline): DFQATT, SNEGSKA (reference sequence). CDR3 residues: CSAQGYYGYTF. The CDR3, as DNA: TGCAGTGCTCAGGGGTACTATGGCTACACCTTC.

The V call is TRBV7-2, the J call TRBJ2-2; 14 bases match TRBD2. CDR3 size: 15 residues. Germline V gene sequence: CDR1 SGHTA, CDR2 FQGNSA. Trimming cost V 6 bases and J 8 bases; bases outside gene matches: 5. The CDR3 loop reads CASRRLAGGLGELFF. CDR3 DNA: TGTGCCAGCAGAAGACTAGCGGGAGGGTTAGGGGAGCTGTTTTTT.

This clone was observed once. This chain links TRBV10-3 with TRBJ1-1; D uncertain. Germline CDR1 ENHRY, CDR2 SYGVKD. V lost 6 bases to trimming and J lost 7 bases, with 9 bases between them. There are 11 residues in the CDR3. This CDR3 reads CAIRNRVEAFF. Written as DNA, the CDR3 is TGTGCCATCAGGAACAGAGTTGAAGCTTTCTTT.